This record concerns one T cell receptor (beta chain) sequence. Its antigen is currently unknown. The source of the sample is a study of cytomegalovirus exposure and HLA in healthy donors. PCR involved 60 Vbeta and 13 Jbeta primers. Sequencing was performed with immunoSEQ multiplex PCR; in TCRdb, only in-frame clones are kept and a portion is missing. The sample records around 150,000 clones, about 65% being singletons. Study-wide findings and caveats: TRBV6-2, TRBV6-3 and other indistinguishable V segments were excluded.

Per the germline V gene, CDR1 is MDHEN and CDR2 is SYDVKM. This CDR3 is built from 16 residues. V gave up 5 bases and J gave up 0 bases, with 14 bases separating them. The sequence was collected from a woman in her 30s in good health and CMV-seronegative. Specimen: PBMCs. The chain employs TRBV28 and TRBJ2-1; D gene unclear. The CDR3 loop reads CASSTTAAGSYNEQFF. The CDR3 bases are TGTGCCAGCAGTACGACGGCGGCCGGCTCCTACAATGAGCAGTTCTTC.